The source of this T cell receptor (beta chain) is a study of control samples from healthy donors and cancer patients. Data came from immunoSEQ multiplex PCR; TCRdb stores just in-frame clones and leaves some out. In the table there are 130,000 or so clones, 85% to 95% of which are singletons. V lost 4 bases to trimming and J lost 4 bases, with 15 bases between them. This CDR3 spans 15 amino acids. Germline values: CDR1 SGHVS, CDR2 FNYEAQ. The clonotype originates from a man aged 60 to 69 with colorectal cancer. Sequences were obtained from PBMCs. J is TRBJ2-3 and V is TRBV7-6; perhaps TRBD1 as D (8 bases). In nucleotides, the CDR3 is TGTGCCAGCAGCTCTAGCGGACAGGGATCAGATACGCAGTATTTT. Translating it yields CASSSSGQGSDTQYF.